A selection of T cell receptor beta chains follows, all from one sample in a study of T cell clusters in autoimmune cytopenias. From its re-call of the multiplex PCR reads, TCRdb lists each CDR3 protein once, without DNA. The sample features a few thousand distinct CDR3 sequences, with 67% in its top ten. These data also featured in a second study, about T cell repertoires in aging, cancer and after chemotherapy.

Sequencing was performed on peripheral blood. The receptor source for this set is a human donor with an autoimmune cytopenia or autoimmune hepatitis (not recorded which). The CDR3 runs from the conserved cysteine through the conserved F or W.

v_gene	j_gene	CDR3aa
TRBV27	TRBJ2-6	CASSKKHSPSGANVLTF
TRBV5-6	TRBJ2-1	CASSLAYEQFF
TRBV6-2/TRBV6-3	TRBJ2-1	CASSYLGRYNEQFF
TRBV6-2/TRBV6-3	TRBJ2-4	CAISGGRPDIQYF
TRBV29-1	TRBJ1-1	CSLNRDRNTEAFF
TRBV18	TRBJ2-5	CASSPPGLLTQYF
TRBV5-4	TRBJ2-7	CASSLGLAGVDEQYF